One sample yielded the 18 T cell receptor beta chains listed below, sequenced in a study of T cell changes during pregnancy in multiple sclerosis. Sequenced by immunoSEQ multiplex PCR; TCRdb stores in-frame clones only, minus some. The table shows 26,000 or so clones, with over 80% occurring only once. This material consisted of CD8+ T cells from peripheral blood mononuclear cells, taken before pregnancy. The receptors here all came from a female donor with multiple sclerosis, enrolled in a pregnancy study.

V and J are TRBV21-1 and TRBJ2-4; TRBD2 is taken as the D call from the table, unchecked against the DNA. TRBV21-1 represents a pseudogene. CDR3 length: 16 amino acids. The DNA for the CDR3 is TGTGCCAGCAGCAATCTGCGGAAACTAGCCAAAAACATTCAGTACTTC. Translating it yields CASSNLRKLAKNIQYF.

This chain uses TRBV7-6 with TRBJ2-6; TRBD2 is a possible D gene (6 bases). This CDR3 is 16 amino acids long. Germline V gene sequence: CDR1 SGHVS, CDR2 FNYEAQ. Trimming pared 4 bases from V and 0 bases from J, leaving 10 bases between. DNA for the CDR3: TGTGCCAGCAGCTGGGGACTGACCTCTGGGGCCAACGTCCTGACTTTC. Its translation: CASSWGLTSGANVLTF.

The table lists this clone with a count of one. The chain recombines TRBV6-5 with TRBJ1-2; no clear D. V was shortened by 0 bases and J by 4 bases, with 12 bases between the two germline ends. In germline, CDR1 is MNHEY, CDR2 SVGAGI. CDR3 length: 15 amino acids. For the CDR3, the DNA is TGTGCCAGCAGTTACTCGAGCGGGCCCGGCTATGGCTACACCTTC. It is translated as CASSYSSGPGYGYTF.

The V call is TRBV9, the J call TRBJ2-1, with TRBD2 identical over 14 bases. This CDR3 contains 21 residues. V shed 3 bases, J shed 5 bases, and the junction held 19 bases outside the gene matches. Looked up from germline, CDR1 is SGDLS and CDR2 is YYNGEE. CDR3 in DNA: TGTGCCAGCAGCGCCGGTCCGGGACTAGCGGGAGTATTAGGGTCTGACAATGAGCAGTTCTTC. It yields the protein CASSAGPGLAGVLGSDNEQFF.

The chain combines TRBV5-5 with TRBJ2-1, with D possibly matching TRBD2 (5 bases). The CDR3 extends over 18 amino acids. The germline gives CDR1 SGHKS, CDR2 YYEKEE (reference sequence). V was cut by 3 bases and J by 0 bases, with 19 bases left in between. CDR3 residues: CASSSTVYERSSYNEQFF. The CDR3 nucleotides are TGTGCCAGCAGCTCCACGGTTTACGAGCGGAGCTCCTACAATGAGCAGTTCTTC.

The genes are TRBV10-2 and TRBJ1-2; the D is unclear. Trimming stripped 3 bases from V and 5 bases from J, with 10 bases between. The V gene's germline CDR1 is WSHSY and CDR2 SAAADI. The CDR3 has 13 amino acids. This CDR3 reads CASSDGRVYGYTF. In DNA, the CDR3 is TGCGCCAGCAGTGACGGGAGGGTATATGGCTACACCTTC.

The chain joins TRBV12-5 to TRBJ2-7, with 7 bases identical to TRBD1. Unmatched junction bases numbered 7, after V lost 2 bases and J lost 3 bases. In germline, CDR1 is LGHNT, CDR2 FRNRAP. The CDR3 has 15 residues. Here the CDR3 reads CASGLSLGTVYEQYF. DNA of the CDR3: TGTGCTAGTGGTTTGAGCCTAGGGACAGTCTACGAGCAGTACTTC.

This clone was counted once. The J gene is TRBJ1-5, the V gene TRBV19; D not certain. The CDR3 sequence is 12 residues long. V lost 4 bases and J 4 bases, leaving 5 bases between the germline ends. CDR1 and CDR2 (germline): LNHDA, SQIVND (reference sequence). Here the CDR3 reads CASSRANQPQHF. The CDR3 nucleotides read TGTGCCAGTAGTAGGGCGAATCAGCCCCAGCATTTT.

This clone came up once. J is TRBJ2-2 and V is TRBV19; the D gene is possibly TRBD1 (6 bases). CDR1 is LNHDA and CDR2 is SQIVND in the germline V gene (reference sequence). Trimming removed 4 bases from V and 0 bases from J, with 12 bases in between. The CDR3 runs to 16 residues. Written as DNA, the CDR3 is TGTGCCAGTAGTACCCGGGACATTTCGAACACCGGGGAGCTGTTTTTT. Amino acids: CASSTRDISNTGELFF.

CDR3 loop: CASSDSEAHNEQFF. CDR3 nucleotide sequence: TGTGCCAGCAGTGACTCTGAGGCCCACAATGAGCAGTTCTTC. The rearrangement links TRBV6-4 to TRBJ2-1; the D is unclear. Trimming took 0 bases from V and 5 from J, leaving 8 bases between them. CDR3 size: 14 residues. Germline V gene lookup returns CDR1 MRHNA and CDR2 SNTAGT.

V usage is TRBV19 and J usage is TRBJ1-5, with TRBD1 matching 7 bases. The trim removed 4 bases at V and 0 bases at J, leaving 6 bases unmatched. Germline V gene sequence: CDR1 LNHDA, CDR2 SQIVND (reference sequence). This CDR3 has 16 amino acids. The CDR3, as DNA: TGTGCCAGTAGTAATGAGACAGGGAATAGCAATCAGCCCCAGCATTTT. This translates into CASSNETGNSNQPQHF.

The rearrangement links TRBV6-5 to TRBJ2-1, with 9 bases aligning to TRBD2. Germline trimming cut 6 bases from V and 5 bases from J; bases unmatched to any gene: 8. Germline V gene data show CDR1 as MNHEY and CDR2 as SVGAGI. CDR3 length: 15 amino acids. CDR3 sequence: CASRARTSDHNEQFF. The CDR3 coding sequence is TGTGCCAGCAGGGCACGGACTAGCGACCACAATGAGCAGTTCTTC.

The V and J genes are TRBV5-6 and TRBJ2-3; maybe TRBD2 (6 bases). CDR3 length equals 15 residues. CDR1 and CDR2 from the germline V gene are SGHDT and YYEEEE. V gave up 2 bases and J gave up 2 bases, with 12 bases separating them. The CDR3 loop is CASSFGSRITDTQYF. CDR3 bases: TGTGCCAGCAGCTTCGGGAGCCGGATCACAGATACGCAGTATTTT.

The rearrangement links TRBV9 to TRBJ2-5, with 9 nucleotides matching TRBD1. Germline CDR1 and CDR2: SGDLS and YYNGEE. This CDR3 has 15 residues. V shed 3 bases, J shed 5 bases, and the junction held 8 bases outside the gene matches. The CDR3 protein is CASSARDRVFETQYF. The CDR3 nucleotides read TGTGCCAGCAGCGCCCGGGACAGGGTATTCGAGACCCAGTACTTC.

The CDR3 nucleotides read TGTGCCACCTCCGGGACAGGGGAAGTCGAGCAGTACTTC. Encoded protein: CATSGTGEVEQYF. V usage is TRBV7-9 and J usage is TRBJ2-7, with 10 bases aligning to TRBD1. The trim removed 10 bases at V and 6 bases at J, leaving 9 bases unmatched. Looked up from germline, CDR1 is SEHNR and CDR2 is FQNEAQ (reference sequence). The CDR3 length is 13 residues.

The V and J genes are TRBV19 and TRBJ1-5; D gene uncertain. Germline-derived CDR1 and CDR2 are LNHDA and SQIVND (reference sequence). CDR3 length equals 14 residues. V dropped 4 bases and J dropped 0 bases, with 7 bases sitting between them. The CDR3 protein is CASSTTYSNQPQHF. In DNA form, the CDR3 reads TGTGCCAGTAGTACCACCTATAGCAATCAGCCCCAGCATTTT. Combining the CDR3 with reference TRBV19 and TRBJ1-5 gives the whole variable domain DGGITQSPKYLFRKEGQNVTLSCEQNLNHDAMYWYRQDPGQGLRLIYYSQIVNDFQKGDIAEGYSVSREKKESFPLTVTSAQKNPTAFYLCASSTTYSNQPQHFGDGTRLSIL.

J is TRBJ2-1 and V is TRBV5-5, with a tentative D call TRBD1 (6 bases). Trimming pared 4 bases from V and 8 bases from J, leaving 16 bases between. The CDR3 spans 14 residues. Germline V gene data show CDR1 as SGHKS and CDR2 as YYEKEE (reference sequence). CDR3 sequence reads: CASSLAGRGDEQFF. The CDR3 DNA reads TGTGCCAGCAGCCTGGCGGGCAGGGGCGATGAGCAGTTCTTC.

The genes are TRBV12-5 and TRBJ2-5; 8 nucleotides align to TRBD1. V shed 6 bases and J 5 bases; nucleotides not matched to a gene: 5. Germline CDR1 LGHNT, CDR2 FRNRAP. The CDR3 loop spans 13 amino acids. CDR3 region: CASGGGQDETQYF. The CDR3 nucleotides are TGTGCTAGTGGAGGGGGACAGGACGAGACCCAGTACTTC.